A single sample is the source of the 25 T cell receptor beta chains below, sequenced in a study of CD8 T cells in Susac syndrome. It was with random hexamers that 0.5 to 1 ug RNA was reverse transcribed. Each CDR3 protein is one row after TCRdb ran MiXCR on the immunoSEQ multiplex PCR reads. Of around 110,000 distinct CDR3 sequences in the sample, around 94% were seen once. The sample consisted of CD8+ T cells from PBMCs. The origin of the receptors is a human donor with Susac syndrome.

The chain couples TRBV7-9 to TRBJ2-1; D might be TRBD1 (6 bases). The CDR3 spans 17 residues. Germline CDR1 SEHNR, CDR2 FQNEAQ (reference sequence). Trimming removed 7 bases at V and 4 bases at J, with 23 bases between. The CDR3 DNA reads TGTGCCAGCATCCTCCCTCCCCCGGCCGGGACATACAATGAGCAGTTCTTC. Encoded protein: CASILPPPAGTYNEQFF.

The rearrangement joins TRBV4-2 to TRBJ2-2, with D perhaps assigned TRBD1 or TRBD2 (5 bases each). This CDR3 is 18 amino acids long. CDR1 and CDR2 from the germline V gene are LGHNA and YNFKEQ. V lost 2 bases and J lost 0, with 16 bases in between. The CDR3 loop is CASSQIPRGAPNTGELFF. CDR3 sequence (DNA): TGTGCCAGCAGCCAAATCCCCCGGGGCGCCCCGAACACCGGGGAGCTGTTTTTT.

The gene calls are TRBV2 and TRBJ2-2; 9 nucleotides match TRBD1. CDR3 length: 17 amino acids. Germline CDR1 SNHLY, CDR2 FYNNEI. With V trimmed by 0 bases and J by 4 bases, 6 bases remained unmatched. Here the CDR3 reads CASSEARGGQGTGELFF. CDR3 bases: TGTGCCAGCAGTGAAGCGAGGGGGGGACAGGGCACCGGGGAGCTGTTTTTT.

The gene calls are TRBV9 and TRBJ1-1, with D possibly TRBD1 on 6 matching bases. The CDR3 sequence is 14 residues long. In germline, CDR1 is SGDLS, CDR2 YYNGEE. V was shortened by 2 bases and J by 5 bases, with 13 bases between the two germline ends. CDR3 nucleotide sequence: TGTGCCAGCAGCGTGGCGGGGGCGAGGACTGAAGCTTTCTTT. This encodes CASSVAGARTEAFF.

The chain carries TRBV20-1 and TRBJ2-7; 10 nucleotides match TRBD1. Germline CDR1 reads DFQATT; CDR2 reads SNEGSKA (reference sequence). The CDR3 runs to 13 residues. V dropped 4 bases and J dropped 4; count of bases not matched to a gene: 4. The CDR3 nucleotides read TGCAGTGCTATGACAGGGGGCCAATACGAGCAGTACTTC. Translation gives CSAMTGGQYEQYF.

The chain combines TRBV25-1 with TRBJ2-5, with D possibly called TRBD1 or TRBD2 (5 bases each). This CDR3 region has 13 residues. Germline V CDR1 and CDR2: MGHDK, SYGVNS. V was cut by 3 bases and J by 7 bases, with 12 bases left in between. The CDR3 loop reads CASSDEGTGTQYF. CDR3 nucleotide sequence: TGTGCCAGCAGTGATGAGGGAACAGGGACCCAGTACTTC.

This chain's CDR3 is CSASGGISYEQYF. Written as DNA, the CDR3 is TGCAGTGCGTCAGGGGGCATCTCCTACGAGCAGTACTTC. The chain employs TRBV20-1 and TRBJ2-7; TRBD1 agrees at 8 bases. The CDR3 is 13 amino acids. CDR1 DFQATT and CDR2 SNEGSKA come from the germline V gene (reference sequence). V was pared by 6 bases and J by 0 bases, with 4 bases of the junction left unmatched.

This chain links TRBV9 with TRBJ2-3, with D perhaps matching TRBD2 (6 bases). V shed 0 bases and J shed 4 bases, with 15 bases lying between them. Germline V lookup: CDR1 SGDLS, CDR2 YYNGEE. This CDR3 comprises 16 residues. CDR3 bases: TGTGCCAGCAGCGTAGGCGGGGTTTCGGGAGCAGATACGCAGTATTTT. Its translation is CASSVGGVSGADTQYF.

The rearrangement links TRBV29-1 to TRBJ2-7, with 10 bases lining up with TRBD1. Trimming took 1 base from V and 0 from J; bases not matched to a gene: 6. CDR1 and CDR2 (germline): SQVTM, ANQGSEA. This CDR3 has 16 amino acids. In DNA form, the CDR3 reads TGCAGCGTTGAAGCGGGTGGGGACAGGGGCTCCTACGAGCAGTACTTC. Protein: CSVEAGGDRGSYEQYF.

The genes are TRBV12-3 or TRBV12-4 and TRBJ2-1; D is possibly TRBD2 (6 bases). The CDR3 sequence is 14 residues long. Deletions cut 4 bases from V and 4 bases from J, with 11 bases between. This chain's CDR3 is CASSSREPYNEQFF. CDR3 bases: TGTGCCAGCAGTTCCCGGGAGCCTTACAATGAGCAGTTCTTC.

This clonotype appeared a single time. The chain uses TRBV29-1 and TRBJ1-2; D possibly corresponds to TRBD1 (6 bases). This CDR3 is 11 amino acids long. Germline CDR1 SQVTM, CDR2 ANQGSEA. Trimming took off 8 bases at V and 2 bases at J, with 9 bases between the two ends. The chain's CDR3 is CSTDRNYGYTF. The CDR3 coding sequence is TGCAGCACGGACAGAAACTATGGCTACACCTTC.

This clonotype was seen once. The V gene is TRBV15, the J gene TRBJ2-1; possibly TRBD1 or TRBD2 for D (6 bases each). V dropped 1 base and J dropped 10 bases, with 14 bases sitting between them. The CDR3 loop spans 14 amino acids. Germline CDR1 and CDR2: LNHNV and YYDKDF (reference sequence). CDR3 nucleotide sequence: TGTGCCACCAGCAGAGTAGGAGGGGGTGAAGAGCAGTTCTTC. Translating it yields CATSRVGGGEEQFF.

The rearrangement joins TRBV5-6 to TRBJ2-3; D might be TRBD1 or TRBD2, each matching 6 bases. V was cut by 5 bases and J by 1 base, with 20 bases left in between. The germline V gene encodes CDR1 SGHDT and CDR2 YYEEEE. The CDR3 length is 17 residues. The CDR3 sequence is CASSVEGGNSGTDTQYF. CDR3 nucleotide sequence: TGTGCCAGCAGTGTGGAAGGGGGGAATTCAGGCACAGATACGCAGTATTTT.

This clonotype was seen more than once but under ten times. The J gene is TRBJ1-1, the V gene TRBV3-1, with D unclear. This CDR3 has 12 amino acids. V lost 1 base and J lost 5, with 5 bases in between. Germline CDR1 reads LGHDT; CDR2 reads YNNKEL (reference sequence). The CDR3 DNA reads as TGTGCCAGCAGCCAAGGAAGGACTGAAGCTTTCTTT. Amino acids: CASSQGRTEAFF.

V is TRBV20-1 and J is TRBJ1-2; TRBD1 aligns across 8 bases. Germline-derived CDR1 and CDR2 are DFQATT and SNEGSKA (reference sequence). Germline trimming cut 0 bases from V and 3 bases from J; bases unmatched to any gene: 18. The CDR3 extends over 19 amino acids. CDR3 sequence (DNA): TGCAGTGCTAGAGAGAGAGATTGGACAGGGTCTATATTGGACTATGGCTACACCTTC. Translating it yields CSARERDWTGSILDYGYTF.

The CDR3 DNA reads as TGTGCCAGCAGCTTCCGACGTAACCCGAGGGAAGCTTTCTTT. This encodes CASSFRRNPREAFF. This chain links TRBV11-1 with TRBJ1-1; no clear D gene. Germline assignment: CDR1 SGHAT and CDR2 FQDESV (reference sequence). The CDR3 extends over 14 amino acids. The V end was cut by 3 bases, the J end by 8 bases, with 16 bases between.

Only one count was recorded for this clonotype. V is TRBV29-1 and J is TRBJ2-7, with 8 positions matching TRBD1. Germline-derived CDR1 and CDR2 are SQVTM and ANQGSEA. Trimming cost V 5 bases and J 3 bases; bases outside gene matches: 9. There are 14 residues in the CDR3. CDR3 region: CSVPKGQGGYEQYF. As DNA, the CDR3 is TGCAGCGTTCCGAAAGGACAGGGAGGCTACGAGCAGTACTTC.

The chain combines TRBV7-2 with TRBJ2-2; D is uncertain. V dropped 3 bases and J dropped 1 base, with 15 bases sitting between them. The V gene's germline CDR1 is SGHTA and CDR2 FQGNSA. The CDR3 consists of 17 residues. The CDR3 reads CASSFSAEIWNTGELFF. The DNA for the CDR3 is TGTGCCAGCAGCTTCTCCGCAGAGATATGGAACACCGGGGAGCTGTTTTTT.

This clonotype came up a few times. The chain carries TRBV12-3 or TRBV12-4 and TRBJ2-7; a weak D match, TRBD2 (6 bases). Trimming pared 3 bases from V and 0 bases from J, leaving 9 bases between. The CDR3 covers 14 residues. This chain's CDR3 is CASSFGRGSYEQYF. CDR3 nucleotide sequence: TGTGCCAGCAGTTTTGGGCGGGGCTCCTACGAGCAGTACTTC.

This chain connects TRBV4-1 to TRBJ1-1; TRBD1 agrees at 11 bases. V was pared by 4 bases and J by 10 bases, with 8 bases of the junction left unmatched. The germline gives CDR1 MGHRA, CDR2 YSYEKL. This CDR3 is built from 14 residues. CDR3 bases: TGCGCCAGCAGCCCGCCCGGACAGGGGGCTGTAGCTTTCTTT. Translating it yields CASSPPGQGAVAFF.

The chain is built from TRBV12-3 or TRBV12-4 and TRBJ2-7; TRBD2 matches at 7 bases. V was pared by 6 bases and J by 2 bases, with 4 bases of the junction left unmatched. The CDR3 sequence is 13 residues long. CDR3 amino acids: CASSWGGTYEQYF. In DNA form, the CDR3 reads TGTGCCAGCAGCTGGGGGGGGACCTACGAGCAGTACTTC.

Here the CDR3 reads CASTGSAYEQYF. As DNA, the CDR3 is TGTGCCAGCACGGGCTCCGCCTACGAGCAGTACTTC. This rearrangement joins TRBV7-9 to TRBJ2-7; D is unclear. Between the trimmed V and J ends, which lost 7 bases and 2 bases, there was a span of 9 bases. This CDR3 is 12 amino acids long. CDR1 and CDR2 from the germline V gene are SEHNR and FQNEAQ (reference sequence).

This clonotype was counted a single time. The CDR3 bases are TGTGCCAGCAGCGCGGACGGGTACACCGGGGAGCTGTTTTTT. This codes for CASSADGYTGELFF. This chain joins TRBV9 and TRBJ2-2; unclear D gene. Trimming stripped 3 bases from V and 3 bases from J, with 9 bases between. This CDR3 contains 14 residues. In germline, CDR1 is SGDLS, CDR2 YYNGEE.

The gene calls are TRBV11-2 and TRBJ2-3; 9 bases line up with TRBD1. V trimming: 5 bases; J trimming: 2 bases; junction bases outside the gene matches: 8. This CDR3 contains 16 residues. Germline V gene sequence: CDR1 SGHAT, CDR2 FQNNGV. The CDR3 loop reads CASSQTGGSFTDTQYF. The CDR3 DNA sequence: TGTGCCAGCAGCCAGACAGGGGGTTCTTTCACAGATACGCAGTATTTT.

CDR3 nucleotides: TGTGCCAGCAGTTACGACAGCTACGAGCAGTACTTC. Its protein is CASSYDSYEQYF. The chain recombines TRBV6-6 with TRBJ2-7; possible D gene TRBD1, 5 bases. The CDR3 sequence is 12 residues long. CDR1 and CDR2 (germline): MNHNY, SVGAGI (reference sequence). Deletions cut 2 bases from V and 3 bases from J, with 5 bases between.